The T cell receptor beta chain under discussion was sequenced for a study of neurological immune-mediated disorders. Notes on the study in general: Phylogenetic grouping placed 18 of 34 multiple sclerosis patients' repertoires in one related-CDR3 cluster, a possible signature.

This clonotype was observed many times. The antigen is undetermined. The trim removed 0 bases at V and 1 base at J, leaving 6 bases unmatched. This CDR3 is 17 amino acids long. In germline, CDR1 is SGHTA, CDR2 FQGNSA. The study built sorted libraries from some 930,000 CD4+ or CD8+ T cells. 5'RACE with 10-nucleotide random UMIs produced the cDNA. Every sequencing run generated in excess of 180 million TCR-beta sequences. These sequences covered 15-18 subjects. TCRdb passed the 5' RACE reads through MiXCR, listing each CDR3 protein once. Of about 55,000 distinct CDR3 sequences listed, over 3.5% are singletons.

The chain joins TRBV7-2 to TRBJ2-3; 8 bases match TRBD2. The sequencing sample was made of CD4+ T cells from blood. The sequence was obtained from a middle-aged woman with multiple sclerosis. The CDR3 sequence: CASSLAPPGGGTDTQYF. CDR3 nucleotides: TGTGCCAGCAGCTTAGCCCCGCCGGGGGGGGGCACAGATACGCAGTATTTT.